Each of the 8 T cell receptor beta chains below was sequenced from the same sample in a study of shared clonotypes between healthy human individuals. The method was immunoSEQ multiplex PCR; TCRdb's version includes in-frame clones alone and lacks a portion of them. This sample has more than 900,000 clones, with around 78% found just once. Sequencing was carried out using memory CD4+ T cells from PBMCs. Noted subset: CD45RA-negative fraction. The receptors were gathered from a man younger than 35 in good health. Some clones in this sample may be carry-over from other donors' samples.

This chain links TRBV6-6 with TRBJ1-5, with D possibly TRBD1 on 5 matching bases. Germline loops: CDR1 MNHNY, CDR2 SVGAGI (reference sequence). CDR3 length: 14 residues. V dropped 2 bases and J dropped 3 bases, with 8 bases sitting between them. This CDR3 is CASSYGGTNQPQHF. CDR3 nucleotides: TGTGCCAGCAGTTACGGGGGAACCAATCAGCCCCAGCATTTT.

The chain joins TRBV9 to TRBJ2-2; possibly TRBD2 for D (6 bases). The CDR3 runs to 17 residues. Germline V CDR1 and CDR2: SGDLS, YYNGEE. The V end lost 0 bases, the J end lost 4 bases, and 16 bases lay between the germline ends. The CDR3: CASSVATQTRSTGELFF. CDR3 DNA sequence: TGTGCCAGCAGCGTAGCGACTCAGACTAGAAGCACCGGGGAGCTGTTTTTT. Combining the CDR3 with reference TRBV9 and TRBJ2-2 gives the whole variable domain DSGVTQTPKHLITATGQRVTLRCSPRSGDLSVYWYQQSLDQGLQFLIQYYNGEERAKGNILERFSAQQFPDLHSELNLSSLELGDSALYFCASSVATQTRSTGELFFGEGSRLTVL.

This clone was counted only a few times. The chain uses TRBV7-9 and TRBJ2-2, with 9 bases identical to TRBD1. The V gene's germline CDR1 is SEHNR and CDR2 FQNEAQ (reference sequence). This CDR3 has 16 residues. V shed 5 bases and J 3 bases; nucleotides not matched to a gene: 7. The DNA for the CDR3 is TGTGCCAGCAGCCCTCCTCGGACAGGGGACACCGGGGAGCTGTTTTTT. Translated, it gives CASSPPRTGDTGELFF.

This clone has just a few counts. The genes are TRBV30 and TRBJ1-2; 9 bases are a match to TRBD1. This CDR3 spans 11 amino acids. The germline V gene has CDR1 GTSNPN and CDR2 SVGIG (reference sequence). V shed 8 bases, J shed 8 bases, and the junction held 6 bases outside the gene matches. The CDR3 region has the DNA TGTGCCGGGGGACAGGGCGGCGGCTACACCTTC. It codes for CAGGQGGGYTF.

The chain links TRBV6-6 to TRBJ1-2, with TRBD1 matching over 11 bases. The ends lost 6 bases at V and 10 bases at J; junction bases unmatched: 10. From germline, CDR1 is MNHNY and CDR2 SVGAGI (reference sequence). CDR3 size: 14 residues. CDR3 region: CASSRMGQGGLYTF. The CDR3 DNA is TGTGCCAGCAGCCGCATGGGACAGGGGGGACTCTACACCTTC.

For this clone: Other DNA sequences of this sample code for an identical CDR3. The chain joins TRBV4-3 to TRBJ1-2; D unclear. Trimming pared 3 bases from V and 3 bases from J, leaving 11 bases between. Per germline, CDR1 LGHNA and CDR2 YSLEER. The CDR3 has 14 amino acids. The CDR3 DNA sequence: TGCGCCAGCAGCCAGGGGTGGAGGGACTATGGCTACACCTTC. Residues: CASSQGWRDYGYTF.

The chain combines TRBV6-6 with TRBJ1-4; D remains ambiguous. Trimming pared 6 bases from V and 4 bases from J, leaving 15 bases between. The CDR3 sequence is 15 residues long. CDR1 is MNHNY, CDR2 SVGAGI, per germline (reference sequence). The CDR3: CASRHNSRINEKLFF. In DNA form, the CDR3 reads TGTGCCAGCAGGCATAACTCGAGGATTAATGAAAAACTGTTTTTT.

The genes are TRBV27 and TRBJ2-7; tentatively, D is TRBD1 or TRBD2 (5 bases each). Germline CDR1 reads MNHEY; CDR2 reads SMNVEV (reference sequence). Trimming left V 6 bases short and J 6 bases short, with 15 bases between. This CDR3 has 13 amino acids. The CDR3 loop is CASSPRGFGEQYF. CDR3 nucleotide sequence: TGTGCCAGCAGCCCGAGGGGTTTTGGCGAGCAGTACTTC.